This TCR beta chain is from a study of spatial heterogeneity in lung cancer. About the research overall: Beta-chain sequences consistently outnumbered alpha-chain sequences in detection.

Each TCR cDNA molecule carried a unique molecular identifier. Each CDR3 protein is one row after TCRdb ran MiXCR on the 5' RACE reads. The sample has some 41,000 distinct CDR3 sequences, 6.5% to 8% seen once. Ten or more counts support this clonotype. Described time point: sample taken at primary tumor resection. Unsorted whole RNA of tumor, nontumor lung or frozen PBMC was sequenced. There were 72 donors, all of them untreated patients with early-stage non-small cell lung cancer. The CDR3 is made up of 14 amino acids. V lost 0 bases and J 8 bases, leaving 13 bases between the germline ends. Germline V gene data show CDR1 as ENHRY and CDR2 as SYGVKD.

The input for sequencing was PBMCs, taken at surgery. The J gene is TRBJ1-1, the V gene TRBV10-3, with D possibly being TRBD1 (6 bases). This clonotype was sampled from a female donor with early-stage non-small cell lung cancer. The CDR3 reads CAISESQGKSEAFF. CDR3 nucleotide sequence: TGTGCCATCAGTGAGTCTCAGGGGAAGTCAGAAGCTTTCTTT.